One sample yielded the 27 T cell receptor beta chains listed below, sequenced in a study of CD8+CD57+ T cells in acquired aplastic anemia. By flow cytometry, patients selected for sequencing had shown an expansion of CD8+CD57+ cells. Template material for TCR beta VDJ and CDR3 profiling consisted of genomic DNA. TCRdb used MiXCR to reprocess the reads, holding one entry per CDR3 protein. The profile shows roughly 200,000 distinct CDR3 sequences, roughly 65% of them singletons. Sequencing used sorted CD4+, CD8+, or CD8+CD57+ T cells (not recorded which) from PBMCs. Receptors originate from a human donor with aplastic anemia.

The CDR3 DNA reads as TGTGCCAGTACCCTCGACAGGGCTTCCTACAATGAGCAGTTCTTC. Protein sequence: CASTLDRASYNEQFF. The chain couples TRBV19 to TRBJ2-1, with 7 bases identical to TRBD1. Germline V gene lookup returns CDR1 LNHDA and CDR2 SQIVND (reference sequence). J was trimmed by 1 base and V by 7 bases; bases with no gene match: 7. CDR3 length: 15 amino acids.

J is TRBJ1-4 and V is TRBV7-2; D unresolved. CDR1 and CDR2 (germline): SGHTA, FQGNSA. The CDR3 contains 14 residues. Deletions cut 0 bases from V and 5 bases from J, with 7 bases between. The DNA for the CDR3 is TGTGCCAGCAGCTTAGCGCCTGGAAATGAAAAACTGTTTTTT. Translation: CASSLAPGNEKLFF. Full variable domain (remainder filled in from reference TRBV7-2 and TRBJ1-4): GAGVSQSPSNKVTEKGKDVELRCDPISGHTALYWYRQSLGQGLEFLIYFQGNSAPDKSGLPSDRFSAERTGGSVSTLTIQRTQQEDSAVYLCASSLAPGNEKLFFGSGTQLSVL.

This clonotype was found once. V and J are TRBV5-4 and TRBJ2-7; tentative D call: TRBD1 (7 bases). CDR3 size: 15 residues. From germline, CDR1 is SGHNT and CDR2 YYREEE (reference sequence). CDR3 DNA: TGTAGCCAGCAGCTTGGCGGGGACAGATTCTACGAGCAGTACTTC. It encodes CSQQLGGDRFYEQYF.

The chain has TRBV20-1 and TRBJ1-2; D ambiguous. This CDR3 is 13 amino acids long. V was shortened by 0 bases and J by 10 bases, with 15 bases between the two germline ends. Germline CDR1 DFQATT, CDR2 SNEGSKA (reference sequence). The CDR3 loop reads CSARDGQDLSYTF. As DNA, the CDR3 is TGCAGTGCTAGAGATGGGCAGGACCTCTCCTACACCTTC.

The chain combines TRBV2 with TRBJ2-7; D ambiguous. V lost 7 bases and J lost 2, with 12 bases in between. Germline CDR1 SNHLY, CDR2 FYNNEI. The CDR3 has 13 amino acids. The CDR3 spells CASNPGATYEQYF. DNA of the CDR3: TGTGCCAGCAATCCGGGTGCGACCTACGAGCAGTACTTC.

This clonotype appeared a single time. Sequence at one end of the junction differs from germline and may be a read error. The rearrangement uses TRBV5-5 and TRBJ2-5; D gene uncertain. Germline V lookup: CDR1 SGHKS, CDR2 YYEKEE (reference sequence). The CDR3 runs 15 residues. In DNA form, the CDR3 reads TGCGCCAGCAGCTTGGCCGGGTCAACCCAAGAGACCCAGTACTTC. Residues: CASSLAGSTQETQYF.

This clonotype was recorded many times. The chain uses TRBV20-1 and TRBJ2-3; 11 positions agree with TRBD2. The trim removed 1 base at V and 5 bases at J, leaving 8 bases unmatched. The germline CDR1 and CDR2 sequences are DFQATT and SNEGSKA (reference sequence). The CDR3 has 16 residues. In DNA, the CDR3 is TGCAGTGCTAGAGCGTTTAGCGGGGGGGCCCGAGATACGCAGTATTTT. As protein: CSARAFSGGARDTQYF.

In this sample, this clonotype turned up once. The rearrangement uses TRBV24-1 and TRBJ2-2, with unresolved D. Germline V lookup: CDR1 KGHDR, CDR2 SFDVKD. The V and J ends lost 3 bases and 2 bases respectively, with 9 bases between them. The CDR3 sequence is 15 residues long. The CDR3 reads CATSDLTANTGELFF. Here the CDR3 DNA reads TGTGCCACCAGTGATCTAACAGCTAACACCGGGGAGCTGTTTTTT.

V is TRBV7-9 and J is TRBJ2-3; the match to TRBD2 covers 7 bases. The length of the CDR3 is 14 residues. The V segment lost 3 bases and the J segment 6 bases; nucleotides outside the gene matches: 6. CDR1 and CDR2 (germline): SEHNR, FQNEAQ (reference sequence). The DNA for the CDR3 is TGTGCCAGCAGCTTGCGGACTAGTGTGGATACGCAGTATTTT. The encoded protein is CASSLRTSVDTQYF.

This chain joins TRBV10-2 and TRBJ2-7; 9 bases are a match to TRBD2. V gave up 7 bases and J gave up 2 bases; unmatched junction bases: 9. Germline-derived CDR1 and CDR2 are WSHSY and SAAADI. This CDR3 spans 15 amino acids. The CDR3 DNA reads TGCGCCAGCATAGGGGCTAGCGGGGTTACCTACGAGCAGTACTTC. As protein: CASIGASGVTYEQYF.

This clonotype was seen ten or more times. The rearrangement links TRBV4-1 to TRBJ2-7, with D maybe TRBD2 (6 bases). In germline, CDR1 is MGHRA, CDR2 YSYEKL. The length of the CDR3 is 15 residues. V gave up 4 bases and J gave up 3 bases, with 16 bases separating them. This chain's CDR3 is CASSRGTGVLYEQYF. CDR3 nucleotide sequence: TGCGCCAGCAGCCGCGGAACGGGGGTGCTCTACGAGCAGTACTTC.

About this clonotype itself: A junction boundary mismatches the germline segment, possibly from a read error. This chain connects TRBV7-7 to TRBJ2-5; 10 nucleotides agree with TRBD1. CDR1 and CDR2 (germline): SSHAT, FNYEAQ (reference sequence). The CDR3 consists of 16 residues. In DNA form, the CDR3 reads TGTGCTAGCAGCTCCCAGACAGGGGGCGGGCAAGAGACCCAGTACTTC. The encoded protein is CASSSQTGGGQETQYF.

This chain joins TRBV12-3 or TRBV12-4 and TRBJ1-5; no clear D. The CDR3 sequence is 13 residues long. The V end lost 6 bases, the J end lost 9 bases, and 15 bases lay between the germline ends. In DNA, the CDR3 is TGTGCCAGCAGAGACGGTCCGAGAGGGCCCCAGCATTTT. Encoded protein: CASRDGPRGPQHF.

This clonotype was seen a few times. The CDR3 DNA reads TGTGCCAGCAGTTCTGGAGCCTATGGCTACACCTTC. Translated, it gives CASSSGAYGYTF. The chain carries TRBV2 and TRBJ1-2; D call uncertain. Trimming removed 5 bases from V and 4 bases from J, with 8 bases in between. The CDR3 contains 12 residues. Germline assignment: CDR1 SNHLY and CDR2 FYNNEI.

This clonotype was found many times. The chain has TRBV12-3 or TRBV12-4 and TRBJ2-1; possibly TRBD2 for D (7 bases). The ends were cut back, 6 bases at V and 7 bases at J, with 16 bases in the middle. This CDR3 is built from 14 residues. CDR3 residues: CASSPGGAGNEQFF. The CDR3 DNA reads as TGTGCCAGCAGCCCTGGGGGGGCGGGAAATGAGCAGTTCTTC.

This sequence joins TRBV2 and TRBJ1-6, with D perhaps TRBD1 (5 bases). CDR3 length: 14 residues. Germline V CDR1 and CDR2: SNHLY, FYNNEI. V lost 10 bases to trimming and J lost 8 bases, with 18 bases between them. CDR3 nucleotide sequence: TGTGCCACCCTCCCCGAGGGGCATGATTCACCCCTCCACTTT. Translating gives CATLPEGHDSPLHF.

This clonotype was observed a few times. The chain has TRBV12-5 and TRBJ1-5; maybe TRBD1 (5 bases). Germline V gene lookup returns CDR1 LGHNT and CDR2 FRNRAP. The V and J ends lost 3 bases and 4 bases respectively, with 16 bases between them. The CDR3 length is 16 residues. As DNA, the CDR3 is TGTGCTAGTGGTTTAACAGGAGGATCCCGAAATCAGCCCCAGCATTTT. Translating gives CASGLTGGSRNQPQHF.

V is TRBV4-1 and J is TRBJ2-7, with 8 bases lining up with TRBD1. Germline-derived CDR1 and CDR2 are MGHRA and YSYEKL. Losses at the gene ends were 5 bases for V and 1 base for J; bases not matched to a gene: 10. This CDR3 is 16 amino acids long. CDR3 DNA: TGCGCCAGCAGCTTCTCCCGGGACAGGATGTCCTACGAGCAGTACTTC. As protein: CASSFSRDRMSYEQYF.

The sample holds many counts of this clonotype. V usage is TRBV27 and J usage is TRBJ2-7, with 8 positions matching TRBD2. The germline CDR1 and CDR2 sequences are MNHEY and SMNVEV (reference sequence). The length of the CDR3 is 14 residues. Trimming removed 7 bases from V and 2 bases from J; junction bases left unmatched: 7. CDR3 nucleotide sequence: TGTGCCAGCACCCCTAGCGGGTTCACCTACGAGCAGTACTTC. It yields the protein CASTPSGFTYEQYF.

The chain combines TRBV2 with TRBJ1-4; tentative D call: TRBD1 (6 bases). This CDR3 has 18 amino acids. The germline CDR1 and CDR2 sequences are SNHLY and FYNNEI. The V end lost 4 bases, the J end lost 7 bases, and 25 bases lay between the germline ends. In DNA form, the CDR3 reads TGTGCCAGCAGTGCAGGAGATAGCGGGGGGGCCAGGGTTGAAAAACTGTTTTTT. Encoded protein: CASSAGDSGGARVEKLFF.

This chain joins TRBV24-1 and TRBJ2-2; 8 bases map to TRBD1. The junction had 11 bases not matched to a gene; V was cut back by 4 bases and J by 5 bases. The CDR3 sequence is 17 residues long. In germline, CDR1 is KGHDR, CDR2 SFDVKD. The CDR3 region has the DNA TGTGCCACCAGTGACTGGGGCGGGACAGGATATACCGGGGAGCTGTTTTTT. This translates into CATSDWGGTGYTGELFF.

This sequence joins TRBV24-1 and TRBJ2-7; 9 positions agree with TRBD2. V lost 4 bases to trimming and J lost 7 bases; unmatched junction nucleotides: 13. Germline V gene sequence: CDR1 KGHDR, CDR2 SFDVKD. CDR3 length equals 16 residues. CDR3 sequence: CATSEAIAGAANEQYF. Here the CDR3 DNA reads TGTGCCACCAGTGAGGCTATAGCGGGAGCGGCAAATGAGCAGTACTTC.

This clonotype was seen only a few times. The V call is TRBV2, the J call TRBJ1-2, with D possibly TRBD1 on 5 matching bases. V lost 7 bases and J lost 2, with 14 bases in between. Germline V gene sequence: CDR1 SNHLY, CDR2 FYNNEI. The CDR3 loop spans 14 amino acids. CDR3: CASTMVTANYGYTF. The CDR3 DNA sequence: TGTGCCAGCACGATGGTGACAGCAAACTATGGCTACACCTTC.

Details on this clonotype: Compared with germline, one end of the junction differs, possibly owing to a read error. This chain links TRBV9 with TRBJ2-1; 11 bases match TRBD2. CDR3 length: 15 residues. The germline V gene encodes CDR1 SGDLS and CDR2 YYNGEE. The CDR3 DNA is TGTGCCGGCAGTTCCGGGACTAGCGGCGGAGATGAGCAGTCCTTC. Its translation is CAGSSGTSGGDEQSF.

For this clonotype: This CDR3 fails to terminate in the conserved phenylalanine or tryptophan, so it likely reflects a read error. V and J are TRBV7-9 and TRBJ2-1; 7 bases are shared with TRBD1. Germline CDR1 and CDR2: SEHNR and FQNEAQ (reference sequence). This CDR3 spans 18 amino acids. CDR3 nucleotides: TGCGCCAGCAGCCAAGAATCCGTGAGACAGGGCCAGGGAAATGAGCAGTTCTCC. This translates into CASSQESVRQGQGNEQFS.

The gene calls are TRBV24-1 and TRBJ1-1; 7 nucleotides align to TRBD1. Germline V CDR1 and CDR2: KGHDR, SFDVKD. The CDR3 spans 13 residues. Trimming cost V 9 bases and J 5 bases; bases outside gene matches: 8. In DNA, the CDR3 is TGTGCCACCGGAAGACAGGGTAGTACTGAAGCTTTCTTT. Its protein is CATGRQGSTEAFF.

This clonotype was detected only a few times. The CDR3 here is CATSRERGGYEQYF. In nucleotides, the CDR3 is TGTGCCACCAGCAGAGAGCGAGGGGGCTACGAGCAGTACTTC. The chain employs TRBV15 and TRBJ2-7, with D tentatively TRBD1 (6 bases). Germline assignment: CDR1 LNHNV and CDR2 YYDKDF (reference sequence). Trimming shortened V by 0 bases and J by 3 bases, and 9 bases separated the two germline ends. The CDR3 is made up of 14 amino acids.